The entry that follows covers one T cell receptor beta chain sequence. The CDR3 contains 13 residues. Germline lookup yields CDR1 KGHDR and CDR2 SFDVKD. The V end lost 9 bases, the J end lost 1 base, and 11 bases lay between the germline ends. Sequencing was performed with immunoSEQ multiplex PCR; in TCRdb, only in-frame clones are kept and a portion is missing. Of about 120,000 clones listed, 85% to 90% are singletons. The data derive from a study of T cell responses to AZD1222 COVID-19 vaccine. Study summary: Second doses at about 4 or about 12 weeks were pooled.

The TCR originated in an adult in good health. Sequencing used peripheral blood, obtained on day 0 of AZD1222 vaccination. This chain joins TRBV24-1 and TRBJ1-1; D perhaps matches TRBD1 (5 bases). The CDR3, as DNA: TGTGCCACCCAGGCGGGGGGGAACACTGAAGCTTTCTTT. This sequence encodes CATQAGGNTEAFF.